Listed below are T cell receptor beta chains from one sample, sequenced in a study of CD8 T cells in Susac syndrome. TCRdb recomputed calls from the immunoSEQ multiplex PCR reads with MiXCR, one row per CDR3 protein. The sample has around 150,000 distinct CDR3 sequences, 85% to 95% seen once. The material sequenced was CD8+ T cells from PBMCs. These receptors were collected from a human donor with Susac syndrome. CDR3s include the opening cysteine and the closing phenylalanine or tryptophan. The D gene is left open where the match is weak. Only part of the rows carry a size: once, few, many, or a class if the clone is expanded.

CASSLIWPNTEAFF TGTGCCAGCAGTTTAATTTGGCCGAACACTGAAGCTTTCTTT NA TRBJ1-1 TRBV27 NA
CASSGLDSHNQPQHF TGTGCCAGCAGTGGGCTAGACAGCCACAATCAGCCCCAGCATTTT NA TRBJ1-5 TRBV28 NA
CASSSRLESRLNEQFF TGTGCCAGCAGCTCTCGACTAGAGAGTCGATTGAATGAGCAGTTCTTC NA TRBJ2-1 TRBV9 NA
CASKSLRNVETQYF TGTGCCAGCAAGTCGCTGAGGAACGTGGAGACCCAGTACTTC NA TRBJ2-5 TRBV27 NA
CASSMASGGSSYNEQFF TGTGCCAGTAGTATGGCGTCTGGGGGGAGCTCCTACAATGAGCAGTTCTTC NA TRBJ2-1 TRBV19 NA
CASRLARYNEQFF TGCGCCAGCAGACTAGCGAGATACAATGAGCAGTTCTTC TRBD2 TRBJ2-1 TRBV10-2 NA
CASSLLGPETQYF TGTGCCAGCAGTCTCCTAGGGCCGGAGACCCAGTACTTC NA TRBJ2-5 TRBV12-3/TRBV12-4 NA
CASSVAGSGGETQYF TGTGCCAGCAGCGTAGCTGGTTCCGGGGGAGAGACCCAGTACTTC NA TRBJ2-5 TRBV9 NA
CASSPRQASSYNEQFF TGTGCCAGCAGCCCTCGACAGGCTAGCTCCTACAATGAGCAGTTCTTC NA TRBJ2-1 TRBV7-9 NA
CASSDGQGHTF TGTGCCAGCAGCGACGGACAGGGCCACACCTTC TRBD1 TRBJ1-2 TRBV7-6 NA
CASSYPPLAEPGQETQYF TGTGCCAGCAGTTACCCACCTCTAGCGGAACCCGGGCAGGAGACCCAGTACTTC TRBD2 TRBJ2-5 TRBV6-2/TRBV6-3 NA
CASTPVGGAQYF TGTGCCAGTACCCCTGTAGGCGGTGCGCAGTATTTT NA TRBJ2-3 TRBV19 NA
CASSDVNNLFTQHF TGTGCCAGCAGCGACGTGAATAACCTTTTCACTCAGCATTTT NA TRBJ1-5 TRBV7-2 once
CASSVGGSNTEAFF TGTGCCAGCAGCGTAGGAGGGTCGAACACTGAAGCTTTCTTT NA TRBJ1-1 TRBV9 NA
CASSFDSVAYEQYF TGTGCCAGCAGTTTTGACAGCGTGGCCTACGAGCAGTACTTC NA TRBJ2-7 TRBV27 NA
CASRYFPGQGLNTEAFF TGCGCCAGCAGATATTTTCCGGGACAGGGTTTGAACACTGAAGCTTTCTTT TRBD1 TRBJ1-1 TRBV5-1 NA
CASSAVMGNTEAFF TGTGCCAGCAGCGCGGTCATGGGGAACACTGAAGCTTTCTTT NA TRBJ1-1 TRBV9 NA
CSARDRAGTTDTQYF TGCAGTGCTAGAGATCGGGCAGGAACCACAGATACGCAGTATTTT NA TRBJ2-3 TRBV20-1 NA
CAWSFGYGSHEQFF TGTGCCTGGAGTTTCGGGTACGGGTCCCATGAGCAGTTCTTC NA TRBJ2-1 TRBV30 NA
CASSAAQNEQFF TGTGCCAGCAGCGCGGCTCAAAATGAGCAGTTCTTC NA TRBJ2-1 TRBV9 NA
CASSQDWVEISNYGYTF TGCGCCAGCAGCCAAGATTGGGTAGAGATATCTAACTATGGCTACACCTTC NA TRBJ1-2 TRBV4-1 NA
CASSHKDRGYEQYF TGCGCCAGCAGCCATAAGGACAGGGGTTACGAGCAGTACTTC TRBD1 TRBJ2-7 TRBV5-1 NA
CASSLGSPQDEQYF TGTGCCAGCAGTTTAGGGAGCCCTCAGGACGAGCAGTACTTC NA TRBJ2-7 TRBV12-3/TRBV12-4 once
CASSQVGTGGYEQYF TGCGCCAGCAGCCAAGTCGGGACAGGGGGGTACGAGCAGTACTTC TRBD1 TRBJ2-7 TRBV4-1 few
CASSSSEKLFF TGTGCCAGCAGCTCAAGCGAAAAACTGTTTTTT NA TRBJ1-4 TRBV9 NA
CASSQEGNTGELFF TGTGCCAGCAGCCAAGAGGGGAACACCGGGGAGCTGTTTTTT NA TRBJ2-2 TRBV14 NA
CASSLSSSGEQFF TGTGCCAGCAGCTTATCGTCTAGCGGTGAGCAGTTCTTC TRBD2 TRBJ2-1 TRBV7-9 NA
CASSFGQGYTF TGTGCCAGCAGTTTTGGGCAAGGCTACACCTTC NA TRBJ1-2 TRBV28 once
CASSLLGGDNEQFF TGTGCCAGCAGTTTACTTGGCGGAGACAATGAGCAGTTCTTC NA TRBJ2-1 TRBV28 NA
CASSPSHISTDTQYF TGTGCCAGCAGCCCTAGCCATATAAGCACAGATACGCAGTATTTT NA TRBJ2-3 TRBV3-1 NA
CATSDVVAGKYEQYF TGTGCCACCAGTGATGTGGTAGCGGGAAAATACGAGCAGTACTTC TRBD2 TRBJ2-7 TRBV24-1 NA
CASSSSVLGDNQPQHF TGTGCCAGCAGCTCCAGTGTGCTGGGGGACAATCAGCCCCAGCATTTT NA TRBJ1-5 TRBV11-2 NA
CASNNPSDAKTQYF TGTGCCAGCAACAACCCCAGCGATGCAAAGACCCAGTACTTC NA TRBJ2-5 TRBV12-3/TRBV12-4 NA
CASRKPYDRSEAFF TGTGCCAGCAGAAAGCCGTACGACAGGTCTGAAGCTTTCTTT NA TRBJ1-1 TRBV28 once
CASSLGKSNQPQHF TGTGCCAGCAGCTTAGGGAAAAGCAATCAGCCCCAGCATTTT NA TRBJ1-5 TRBV7-8 NA
CASSLLAGVTLGELFF TGTGCCAGCAGCTTGTTAGCGGGAGTCACGTTGGGGGAGCTGTTTTTT TRBD2 TRBJ2-2 TRBV5-6 NA
CASSLRGTSQEQFF TGCGCCAGCAGCCTCCGAGGGACTAGCCAAGAGCAGTTCTTC TRBD2 TRBJ2-1 TRBV5-1 NA
CASSLVGGDTEAFF TGCGCCAGCAGCTTGGTAGGGGGAGACACTGAAGCTTTCTTT NA TRBJ1-1 TRBV5-1 NA
CASREKPNQETQYF TGTGCCAGCAGGGAGAAACCGAACCAAGAGACCCAGTACTTC NA TRBJ2-5 TRBV21-1 NA
CASSYIRGSGELFF TGTGCCAGCAGTTATATAAGGGGGTCCGGGGAGCTGTTTTTT NA TRBJ2-2 TRBV6-5 NA
CASSVGTGMLPTGYTF TGTGCCAGCAGCGTAGGGACAGGGATGCTCCCGACAGGCTACACCTTC TRBD1 TRBJ1-2 TRBV9 NA
CASSTGGRGYTF TGTGCCAGCAGCACCGGCGGTAGAGGCTACACCTTC NA TRBJ1-2 TRBV11-2 NA
CASSLGQGLSNQPQHF TGTGCCAGCAGTTTAGGACAGGGGTTGAGCAATCAGCCCCAGCATTTT TRBD1 TRBJ1-5 TRBV28 NA
CASTDRSYEQYF TGCGCCAGCACGGACAGATCCTACGAGCAGTACTTC NA TRBJ2-7 TRBV5-1 NA
CASSYGAGVLEQYF TGTGCCAGCAGTTACGGCGCGGGAGTTCTCGAGCAGTACTTC TRBD2 TRBJ2-7 TRBV6-5 NA
CASSVEGGGRGETQYF TGTGCCAGCAGCGTGGAAGGCGGCGGTCGGGGGGAGACCCAGTACTTC NA TRBJ2-5 TRBV9 NA
CASSISGRRSYNEQFF TGTGCCAGTAGTATTAGCGGGAGAAGGAGCTACAATGAGCAGTTCTTC TRBD2 TRBJ2-1 TRBV19 NA
CSAIPPGVDYGYTF TGCAGTGCTATCCCGCCGGGCGTCGACTATGGCTACACCTTC NA TRBJ1-2 TRBV20-1 NA